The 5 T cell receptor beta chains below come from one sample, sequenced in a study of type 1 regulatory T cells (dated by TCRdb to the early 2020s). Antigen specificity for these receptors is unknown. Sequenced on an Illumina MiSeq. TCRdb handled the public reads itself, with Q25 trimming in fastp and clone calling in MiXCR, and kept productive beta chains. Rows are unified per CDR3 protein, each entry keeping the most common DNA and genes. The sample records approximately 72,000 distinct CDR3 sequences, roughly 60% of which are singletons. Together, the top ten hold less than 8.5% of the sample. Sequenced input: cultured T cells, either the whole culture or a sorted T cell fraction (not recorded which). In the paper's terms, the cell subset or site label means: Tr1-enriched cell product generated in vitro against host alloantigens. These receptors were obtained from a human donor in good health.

CDR3 sequence reads: CASRDRALEKLFF. CDR3 bases: TGTGCCAGCAGGGACAGGGCTCTGGAAAAACTGTTTTTT. The rearrangement uses TRBV2 and TRBJ1-4; 8 bases map to TRBD1. CDR1 and CDR2 (germline): SNHLY, FYNNEI. This CDR3 comprises 13 residues. The V segment lost 6 bases and the J segment 8 bases; nucleotides outside the gene matches: 5.

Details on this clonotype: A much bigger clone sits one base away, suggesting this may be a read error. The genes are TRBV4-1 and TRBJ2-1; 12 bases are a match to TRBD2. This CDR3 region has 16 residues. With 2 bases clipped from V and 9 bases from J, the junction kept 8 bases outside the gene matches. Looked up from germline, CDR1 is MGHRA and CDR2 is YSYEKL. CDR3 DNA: TGCGCCAGCAGCCAATCCTGGACTAGCGGGGCGGGTGAGCAGTTCTTC. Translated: CASSQSWTSGAGEQFF.

Here the CDR3 reads CASSLDRASPLHF. The CDR3 DNA reads TGTGCCAGCAGTTTAGACAGGGCCTCACCCCTCCACTTT. This chain links TRBV6-5 with TRBJ1-6; 7 nucleotides line up with TRBD1. Germline V gene data show CDR1 as MNHEY and CDR2 as SVGAGI. V gave up 4 bases and J gave up 10 bases; unmatched junction bases: 4. The length of the CDR3 is 13 residues.

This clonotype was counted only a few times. The CDR3, as DNA: TGCAGTGCTACGGACCTAGGATACGAGCAGTACTTC. Translating it yields CSATDLGYEQYF. The chain couples TRBV20-1 to TRBJ2-7; the D is unclear. V shed 4 bases and J shed 4 bases, with 11 bases lying between them. This CDR3 comprises 12 residues. Germline CDR1 and CDR2: DFQATT and SNEGSKA (reference sequence).

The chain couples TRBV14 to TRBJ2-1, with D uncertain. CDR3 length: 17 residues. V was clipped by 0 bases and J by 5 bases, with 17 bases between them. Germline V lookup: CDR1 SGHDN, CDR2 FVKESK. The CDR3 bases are TGTGCCAGCAGCCAAGACCTTCCTATCCTATCCCACAATGAGCAGTTCTTC. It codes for CASSQDLPILSHNEQFF.